Presented here are 10 T cell receptor beta chains from one specimen sequenced in a study of blood T cell repertoires in COVID-19. The method was immunoSEQ multiplex PCR; TCRdb's version includes in-frame clones alone and lacks a portion of them. The data show about 160,000 clones, with approximately 92% seen just once and 3.5% to 5% held by the top ten. Sequenced input: peripheral blood. The receptor set was obtained from a woman aged 50 to 60 with acute or convalescent COVID-19.

This chain connects TRBV7-9 to TRBJ1-6, with 7 bases identical to TRBD1. Germline V gene sequence: CDR1 SEHNR, CDR2 FQNEAQ (reference sequence). V dropped 3 bases and J dropped 0; count of bases not matched to a gene: 8. CDR3 length: 18 residues. The CDR3 coding sequence is TGTGCCAGCAGCTTCCCCTCTGGGGACAGCTCCTATAATTCACCCCTCCACTTT. It specifies CASSFPSGDSSYNSPLHF.

This clone came up a few times. This sequence joins TRBV7-9 and TRBJ1-1; tentatively, D is TRBD1 (5 bases). Per germline, CDR1 SEHNR and CDR2 FQNEAQ (reference sequence). Trimming left V 8 bases short and J 0 bases short, with 7 bases between. The CDR3 totals 12 residues. DNA of the CDR3: TGTGCCAGCCGGACAATGAACACTGAAGCTTTCTTT. This sequence encodes CASRTMNTEAFF.

The rearrangement uses TRBV27 and TRBJ1-5, with no clear D. Germline V CDR1 and CDR2: MNHEY, SMNVEV (reference sequence). V lost 2 bases and J 1 base, leaving 6 bases between the germline ends. This CDR3 region has 14 residues. The CDR3 reads CASSLRGSNQPQHF. As DNA, the CDR3 is TGTGCCAGCAGTTTAAGAGGGAGCAATCAGCCCCAGCATTTT.

This chain joins TRBV5-4 and TRBJ2-1, with a tentative D call TRBD2 (6 bases). Germline CDR1 reads SGHNT; CDR2 reads YYREEE (reference sequence). This CDR3 has 15 residues. V was clipped by 4 bases and J by 6 bases, with 17 bases between them. This chain's CDR3 is CASSPGTGRSNEQFF. The CDR3 coding sequence is TGTGCCAGCAGCCCCGGGACCGGGAGAAGCAATGAGCAGTTCTTC.

The chain has TRBV9 and TRBJ2-1, with 8 bases matching TRBD1. From germline, CDR1 is SGDLS and CDR2 YYNGEE. This CDR3 spans 17 amino acids. Germline trimming cut 0 bases from V and 6 bases from J; bases unmatched to any gene: 11. CDR3 nucleotides: TGTGCCAGCAGCGTAGGTCCCTCGACAGGGGCAGGCAATGAGCAGTTCTTC. Amino acids: CASSVGPSTGAGNEQFF.

This chain links TRBV2 with TRBJ2-5, with D possibly matching TRBD1 (6 bases). This CDR3 contains 12 residues. Trimming removed 7 bases from V and 1 base from J, with 7 bases in between. The V gene's germline CDR1 is SNHLY and CDR2 FYNNEI. The CDR3 protein is CASMGAQETQYF. The DNA of the CDR3 is TGTGCCAGCATGGGGGCCCAAGAGACCCAGTACTTC.

The chain joins TRBV7-9 to TRBJ1-1; possibly TRBD1 for D (5 bases). The CDR3 contains 12 residues. Trimming cost V 3 bases and J 7 bases, with 9 bases left between them. From germline, CDR1 is SEHNR and CDR2 FQNEAQ (reference sequence). The CDR3 region has the DNA TGTGCCAGCAGCTTTCGGGGGTTTGAAGCTTTCTTT. This codes for CASSFRGFEAFF. Looking up the rest from reference TRBV7-9 and TRBJ1-1 gives the full variable domain: DTGVSQNPRHKITKRGQNVTFRCDPISEHNRLYWYRQTLGQGPEFLTYFQNEAQLEKSRLLSDRFSAERPKGSFSTLEIQRTEQGDSAMYLCASSFRGFEAFFGQGTRLTVV.

J is TRBJ1-2 and V is TRBV12-3 or TRBV12-4; TRBD1 is a possible D gene (6 bases). V was cut by 5 bases and J by 9 bases, with 10 bases left in between. This CDR3 has 11 amino acids. The CDR3 DNA reads TGTGCCAGCAGTCCTGGACAGAGCTACACCTTC. The encoded protein is CASSPGQSYTF.

V and J are TRBV24-1 and TRBJ1-5; tentatively, D is TRBD1 (6 bases). CDR1 KGHDR and CDR2 SFDVKD come from the germline V gene. CDR3 length: 14 amino acids. Trimming stripped 4 bases from V and 6 bases from J, with 12 bases between. The CDR3 nucleotides read TGTGCCACCAGTGAGGGAACAGGGAGTCAGCCCCAGCATTTT. Translating it yields CATSEGTGSQPQHF.

The rearrangement joins TRBV5-6 to TRBJ1-1; 8 bases line up with TRBD1. The V and J ends lost 6 bases and 4 bases, in that order; junction bases with no gene match: 2. Germline values: CDR1 SGHDT, CDR2 YYEEEE. This CDR3 is 12 amino acids long. The CDR3: CASKGTGTEAFF. The CDR3 nucleotides read TGTGCCAGCAAAGGGACAGGCACTGAAGCTTTCTTT.